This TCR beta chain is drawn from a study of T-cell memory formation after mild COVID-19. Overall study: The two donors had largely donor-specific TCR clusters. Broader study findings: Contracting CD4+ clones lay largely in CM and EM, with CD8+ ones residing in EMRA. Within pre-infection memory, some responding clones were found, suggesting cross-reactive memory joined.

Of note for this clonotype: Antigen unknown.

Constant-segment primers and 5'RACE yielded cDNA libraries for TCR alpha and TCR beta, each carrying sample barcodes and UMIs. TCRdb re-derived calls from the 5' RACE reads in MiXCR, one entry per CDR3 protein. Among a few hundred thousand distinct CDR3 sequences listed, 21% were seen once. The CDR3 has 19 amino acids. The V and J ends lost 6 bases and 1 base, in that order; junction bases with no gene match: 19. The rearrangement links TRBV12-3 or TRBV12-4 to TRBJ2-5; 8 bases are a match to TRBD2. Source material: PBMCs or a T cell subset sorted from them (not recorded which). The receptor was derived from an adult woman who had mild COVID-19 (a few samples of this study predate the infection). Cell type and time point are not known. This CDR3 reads CASSHSGTALGTSQETQYF. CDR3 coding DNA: TGTGCCAGCAGCCATAGCGGGACGGCCCTTGGAACTAGCCAAGAGACCCAGTACTTC.